Below, one T cell receptor (beta chain) is given with its context. The sample comes from a study of blood T cell repertoires in COVID-19. At the level of the study: Researchers got acute and convalescent COVID-19 samples from the United States, Italy and Spain. Sources were T cells, B-cell-depleted T cells, or PBMCs; the material itself was cDNA or gDNA.

J lost 4 bases, V lost 4 bases, and 10 bases had no gene match. CDR3 size: 15 residues. In germline, CDR1 is SGDLS, CDR2 YYNGEE. Source study methods: Estimated nucleated cell counts came from reference gene primer amplification. Generated by immunoSEQ multiplex PCR, the TCRdb table keeps only in-frame clones and is missing some. The V and J calls and clone size are taken from that table; D and trimming were inferred from the DNA. This sample has approximately 31,000 clones, with roughly 93% found just once. Source material: peripheral blood. The chain is built from TRBV9 and TRBJ1-2; the match to TRBD1 covers 7 bases. This TCR was sampled from a male donor with active COVID-19. CDR3 bases: TGTGCCAGCAGCCTACAGGGGATTGATCCCTATGGCTACACCTTC. Translating gives CASSLQGIDPYGYTF.